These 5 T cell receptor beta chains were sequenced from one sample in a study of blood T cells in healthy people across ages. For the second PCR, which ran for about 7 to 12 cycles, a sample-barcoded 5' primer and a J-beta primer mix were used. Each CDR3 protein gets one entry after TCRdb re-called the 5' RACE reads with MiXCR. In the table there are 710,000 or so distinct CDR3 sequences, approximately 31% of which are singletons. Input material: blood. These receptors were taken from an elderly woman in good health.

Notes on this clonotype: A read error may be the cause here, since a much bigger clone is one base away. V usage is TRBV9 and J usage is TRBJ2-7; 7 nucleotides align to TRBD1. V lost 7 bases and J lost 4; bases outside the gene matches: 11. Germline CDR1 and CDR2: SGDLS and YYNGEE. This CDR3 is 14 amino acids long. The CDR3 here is CASGPGDSPYEQYF. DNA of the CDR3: TGTGCCAGCGGCCCCGGGGACAGCCCTTACGAGCAGTACTTC.

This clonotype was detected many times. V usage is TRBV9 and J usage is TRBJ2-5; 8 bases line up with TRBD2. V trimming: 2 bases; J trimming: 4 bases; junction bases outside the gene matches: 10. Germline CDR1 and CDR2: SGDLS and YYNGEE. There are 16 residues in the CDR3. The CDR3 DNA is TGTGCCAGCAGCGTCACCCCCGGGGGGGCCGGAGAGACCCAGTACTTC. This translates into CASSVTPGGAGETQYF.

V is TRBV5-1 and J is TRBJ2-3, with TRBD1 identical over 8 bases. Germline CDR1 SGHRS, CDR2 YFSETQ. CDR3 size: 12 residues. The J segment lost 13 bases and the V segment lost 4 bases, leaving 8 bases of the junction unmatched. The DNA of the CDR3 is TGCGCCAGCAGCGGGCGGCTGGACAGGGAGTATTTT. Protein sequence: CASSGRLDREYF.

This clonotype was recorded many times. The DNA of the CDR3 is TGCGCCAGCAGCTTGGAGAGGAGCTCCTACGAGCAGTACTTC. It is translated as CASSLERSSYEQYF. The V and J genes are TRBV5-1 and TRBJ2-7, with D unclear. This CDR3 spans 14 amino acids. Trimming removed 0 bases at V and 0 bases at J, with 7 bases between. Germline V CDR1 and CDR2: SGHRS, YFSETQ.

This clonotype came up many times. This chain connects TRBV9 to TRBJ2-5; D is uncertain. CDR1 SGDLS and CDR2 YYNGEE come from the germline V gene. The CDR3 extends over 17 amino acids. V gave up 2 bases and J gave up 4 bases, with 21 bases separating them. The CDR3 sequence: CASSVEDGSEVAETQYF. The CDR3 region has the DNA TGTGCCAGCAGCGTTGAGGACGGCTCCGAGGTAGCAGAGACCCAGTACTTC.